The 28 T cell receptor beta chains given below trace back to one sample, sequenced in a study of blood T cell repertoires in COVID-19. TCRdb keeps only in-frame clones here, not all; method: immunoSEQ multiplex PCR. The table has some 300,000 clones, more than 75% seen once. The material sequenced was PBMCs or T cells enriched from blood (not recorded which). The receptor set was obtained from a man aged 30 to 39 who had recovered from COVID-19.

The chain couples TRBV7-2 to TRBJ2-7; possible D gene TRBD2, 5 bases. This CDR3 region has 16 residues. The germline V and J ends were trimmed by 4 bases and 2 bases, with 18 bases remaining between them. CDR1 is SGHTA and CDR2 is FQGNSA in the germline V gene. The CDR3 protein is CASSSSGVGVTYEQYF. CDR3 coding DNA: TGTGCCAGCAGCTCATCCGGGGTGGGAGTAACCTACGAGCAGTACTTC.

This sequence joins TRBV28 and TRBJ2-1, with 7 positions matching TRBD1. The CDR3 extends over 15 amino acids. Germline trimming cut 3 bases from V and 6 bases from J; bases unmatched to any gene: 8. The germline gives CDR1 MDHEN, CDR2 SYDVKM. The CDR3 region has the DNA TGTGCCAGCAGTTTTTCAGGGGGTACAACCAATGAGCAGTTCTTC. Encoded protein: CASSFSGGTTNEQFF.

V gene TRBV6-5 combines with J gene TRBJ2-1; tentatively, D is TRBD2 (7 bases). Trimming left V 5 bases short and J 8 bases short, with 16 bases between. CDR1 and CDR2 from the germline V gene are MNHEY and SVGAGI. This CDR3 is built from 14 residues. The CDR3 DNA follows: TGTGCCAGCAGTCTCGGGGGGCATACCGATGAGCAGTTCTTC. Protein: CASSLGGHTDEQFF.

This chain links TRBV19 with TRBJ2-1; TRBD1 is a possible D gene (6 bases). This CDR3 has 14 amino acids. Trimming stripped 7 bases from V and 4 bases from J, with 14 bases between. The germline V gene encodes CDR1 LNHDA and CDR2 SQIVND (reference sequence). Here the CDR3 reads CASTSRDIYNEQFF. The CDR3 DNA is TGTGCCAGTACCTCCCGGGACATATACAATGAGCAGTTCTTC.

Here the CDR3 DNA reads TGCGCCAGCAGCCAGGCGGCAAGGGGTGAGCAGTTCTTC. Protein sequence: CASSQAARGEQFF. This chain links TRBV4-1 with TRBJ2-1, with D tentatively TRBD1 (5 bases). CDR1 is MGHRA and CDR2 is YSYEKL in the germline V gene. This CDR3 comprises 13 residues. V was trimmed by 3 bases and J by 9 bases, leaving 12 bases between them.

The chain recombines TRBV20-1 with TRBJ2-5; D is perhaps TRBD2 (5 bases). Deletions cut 3 bases from V and 6 bases from J, with 14 bases between. Germline CDR1 and CDR2: DFQATT and SNEGSKA (reference sequence). The CDR3 runs to 13 residues. This chain's CDR3 is CSASGGSLKTQYF. The CDR3 DNA follows: TGCAGTGCTAGTGGCGGGTCCTTGAAGACCCAGTACTTC.

The chain carries TRBV6-5 and TRBJ2-7, with TRBD2 matching over 8 bases. V gave up 2 bases and J gave up 2 bases; unmatched junction bases: 5. Germline V CDR1 and CDR2: MNHEY, SVGAGI. The CDR3 extends over 15 amino acids. The chain's CDR3 is CASSYGAGGTYEQYF. In DNA, the CDR3 is TGTGCCAGCAGTTACGGTGCGGGGGGAACCTACGAGCAGTACTTC.

The J gene is TRBJ1-2, the V gene TRBV3-1 (or the pseudogene TRBV3-2); D is undetermined. This CDR3 has 14 amino acids. The germline V gene encodes CDR1 LGHDT and CDR2 YNNKEL (reference sequence). Trimming stripped 4 bases from V and 6 bases from J, with 15 bases between. In nucleotides, the CDR3 is TGTGCCAGCAGCCCCCGGGAACCAATCGATGGCTACACCTTC. The encoded protein is CASSPREPIDGYTF.

The chain employs TRBV3-1 (or the pseudogene TRBV3-2) and TRBJ2-7; 8 positions agree with TRBD1. The CDR3 spans 17 residues. Per germline, CDR1 LGHDT and CDR2 YNNKEL (reference sequence). V lost 3 bases, J lost 7 bases, and 17 bases stayed unmatched. The CDR3 bases are TGTGCCAGCAGCCACCCTAATTCCGGGACAGGACGCCTGGAGCAGTACTTC. This translates into CASSHPNSGTGRLEQYF.

This chain links TRBV3-1 (or the pseudogene TRBV3-2) with TRBJ2-1, with D perhaps matching TRBD2 (6 bases). Germline V CDR1 and CDR2: LGHDT, YNNKEL (reference sequence). Deletions cut 3 bases from V and 9 bases from J, with 21 bases between. This CDR3 comprises 16 residues. The chain's CDR3 is CASSHYSGVSRSEQFF. CDR3 DNA: TGTGCCAGCAGCCATTATTCGGGAGTTTCCCGGTCTGAGCAGTTCTTC.

This chain connects TRBV27 to TRBJ1-2; 7 nucleotides line up with TRBD1. The CDR3 has 17 amino acids. The V gene end was trimmed by 5 bases and the J gene end by 0 bases; junction bases not matched to a gene: 12. Germline lookup yields CDR1 MNHEY and CDR2 SMNVEV (reference sequence). CDR3 coding DNA: TGTGCCAGCAGTACCTACGGGACAGCCTTAGCTAACTATGGCTACACCTTC. Amino acid sequence: CASSTYGTALANYGYTF.

The V and J genes are TRBV5-5 and TRBJ2-1; possible D gene TRBD2, 5 bases. CDR3 length: 13 residues. The V gene lost 6 bases and the J gene lost 4 bases, with 11 bases spanning the gap. Per the germline V gene, CDR1 is SGHKS and CDR2 is YYEKEE (reference sequence). CDR3 sequence: CASTPAAYNEQFF. Here the CDR3 DNA reads TGTGCCAGCACACCAGCGGCATACAATGAGCAGTTCTTC.

V usage is TRBV7-2 and J usage is TRBJ2-1; tentative D call: TRBD2 (7 bases). V was pared by 8 bases and J by 1 base, with 15 bases between. CDR1 is SGHTA, CDR2 FQGNSA, per germline. The CDR3 contains 15 residues. Here the CDR3 DNA reads TGTGCCAGCGGAGGAGGGGGAGGGTCCTACAATGAGCAGTTCTTC. This codes for CASGGGGGSYNEQFF.

The J gene is TRBJ2-1, the V gene TRBV6-1, with 8 bases that match TRBD1. There are 15 residues in the CDR3. Germline-derived CDR1 and CDR2 are MNHNS and SASEGT. With 2 bases clipped from V and 3 bases from J, the junction kept 3 bases outside the gene matches. The CDR3 spells CASSEQGADYNEQFF. CDR3 in DNA: TGTGCCAGCAGTGAACAGGGGGCTGACTACAATGAGCAGTTCTTC.

V usage is TRBV18 and J usage is TRBJ2-7; the match to TRBD1 covers 7 bases. This CDR3 has 12 amino acids. In germline, CDR1 is KGHSH, CDR2 LQKENI. V shed 4 bases, J shed 9 bases, and the junction held 6 bases outside the gene matches. The CDR3 protein is CASSQQGFGQYF. The CDR3 nucleotides read TGTGCCAGCTCACAACAGGGGTTCGGGCAGTACTTC.

The genes are TRBV18 and TRBJ1-3, with 7 bases aligning to TRBD1. The V gene's germline CDR1 is KGHSH and CDR2 LQKENI. After removal of 1 base from V and 2 bases from J, the junction contained 11 bases not matched to a gene. The CDR3 is made up of 18 amino acids. CDR3 loop: CASSPQISTGLPGNTIYF. CDR3 bases: TGTGCCAGCTCACCACAAATTTCGACAGGGCTCCCTGGAAACACCATATATTTT.

The chain couples TRBV14 to TRBJ2-6, with D possibly TRBD1 on 5 matching bases. V shed 1 base and J shed 4 bases, with 8 bases lying between them. The CDR3 loop spans 15 amino acids. The germline V gene encodes CDR1 SGHDN and CDR2 FVKESK. The CDR3 nucleotides are TGTGCCAGCAGCCAAGTGGGGCGCGGGGCCAACGTCCTGACTTTC. Its translation is CASSQVGRGANVLTF.

The J gene is TRBJ2-7, the V gene TRBV6-5, with TRBD1 as a possible D gene (6 bases). In germline, CDR1 is MNHEY, CDR2 SVGAGI. V dropped 7 bases and J dropped 3 bases, with 13 bases sitting between them. This CDR3 is built from 13 residues. The CDR3 bases are TGTGCCAGCAAGACAGGATTTAACTACGAGCAGTACTTC. Amino acids: CASKTGFNYEQYF.

This clone has just a few counts. The chain employs TRBV29-1 and TRBJ2-7; no reliable D call. CDR3 size: 13 residues. Germline CDR1 and CDR2: SQVTM and ANQGSEA. Trimming took 4 bases from V and 1 from J, leaving 11 bases between them. In nucleotides, the CDR3 is TGCAGCGTTGTTATTCGTATGTCCTACGAGCAGTACTTC. It encodes CSVVIRMSYEQYF.

The chain couples TRBV5-1 to TRBJ2-6, with D maybe TRBD2 (5 bases). The germline V gene has CDR1 SGHRS and CDR2 YFSETQ. This CDR3 spans 17 amino acids. Trimming removed 0 bases from V and 0 bases from J, with 10 bases in between. CDR3 sequence (DNA): TGCGCCAGCAGCTTGGAAAGGACTTACTCTGGGGCCAACGTCCTGACTTTC. Protein product: CASSLERTYSGANVLTF.

The chain joins TRBV5-5 to TRBJ2-5; 8 positions agree with TRBD2. The V gene's germline CDR1 is SGHKS and CDR2 YYEKEE (reference sequence). This CDR3 comprises 15 residues. The V segment lost 1 base and the J segment 2 bases; nucleotides outside the gene matches: 4. CDR3 amino acids: CASSLRGGVQETQYF. The CDR3 DNA reads as TGTGCCAGCAGCTTGCGGGGGGGCGTACAAGAGACCCAGTACTTC.

The chain combines TRBV27 with TRBJ2-5; TRBD1 matches 8 bases. This CDR3 contains 14 residues. Germline trimming cut 5 bases from V and 2 bases from J; bases unmatched to any gene: 4. From germline, CDR1 is MNHEY and CDR2 SMNVEV (reference sequence). CDR3 coding DNA: TGTGCCAGCAGTGCTGGGACAGGTCAAGAGACCCAGTACTTC. Amino acid sequence: CASSAGTGQETQYF.

The chain couples TRBV7-8 to TRBJ2-5; the D gene is possibly TRBD2 (6 bases). V dropped 0 bases and J dropped 2 bases, with 13 bases sitting between them. From germline, CDR1 is SGHVS and CDR2 FQNEAQ. CDR3 length: 16 amino acids. In DNA form, the CDR3 reads TGTGCCAGCAGCTTAGCGCGGTCGACTAGACAAGAGACCCAGTACTTC. Translation gives CASSLARSTRQETQYF. Supplemented by reference TRBV7-8 and TRBJ2-5, the full variable domain reads GAGVSQSPRYKVAKRGQDVALRCDPISGHVSLFWYQQALGQGPEFLTYFQNEAQLDKSGLPSDRFFAERPEGSVSTLKIQRTQQEDSAVYLCASSLARSTRQETQYFGPGTRLLVL.

The chain joins TRBV29-1 to TRBJ1-3; 11 nucleotides line up with TRBD1. Germline V gives CDR1 SQVTM, CDR2 ANQGSEA. V dropped 5 bases and J dropped 1; count of bases not matched to a gene: 1. The CDR3 length is 14 residues. CDR3 residues: CSVRDRGSGNTIYF. The CDR3 coding sequence is TGCAGCGTTCGGGACAGGGGGTCTGGAAACACCATATATTTT.

This chain links TRBV9 with TRBJ2-3; D might be TRBD2 (6 bases). V gave up 3 bases and J gave up 4 bases, with 15 bases separating them. Germline V gene lookup returns CDR1 SGDLS and CDR2 YYNGEE. The CDR3 runs to 15 residues. The CDR3 loop is CASSALAKMADTQYF. Written as DNA, the CDR3 is TGTGCCAGCAGCGCGCTAGCGAAGATGGCAGATACGCAGTATTTT.

The chain uses TRBV25-1 and TRBJ1-6; 9 nucleotides agree with TRBD1. The ends lost 3 bases at V and 8 bases at J; junction bases unmatched: 8. This CDR3 spans 16 amino acids. The germline gives CDR1 MGHDK, CDR2 SYGVNS. The CDR3 coding sequence is TGTGCCAGCAGTGACCCGGGACAGGGTCCAGATTCACCCCTCCACTTT. This encodes CASSDPGQGPDSPLHF.

The CDR3 region is CASYGQAFGYTF. The CDR3, as DNA: TGTGCCAGTTATGGACAGGCCTTTGGCTACACCTTC. The rearrangement uses TRBV19 and TRBJ1-2; 7 positions agree with TRBD1. The V and J ends lost 8 bases and 7 bases, in that order; junction bases with no gene match: 7. Germline V lookup: CDR1 LNHDA, CDR2 SQIVND (reference sequence). CDR3 size: 12 residues.

This chain uses TRBV28 with TRBJ1-5, with a tentative D call TRBD1 (5 bases). Trimming cost V 6 bases and J 4 bases, with 10 bases left between them. From germline, CDR1 is MDHEN and CDR2 SYDVKM. The CDR3 has 13 amino acids. CDR3 sequence: CASRQVFNQPQHF. The CDR3 DNA reads TGTGCCAGCAGACAGGTTTTTAATCAGCCCCAGCATTTT.